Here is one T cell receptor beta chain with its context. The antigen is not known. The data belong to a study of post-analysis software for immune sequencing data. Across the study: Several disease courses (relapsing-remitting, secondary progressive and progressive-relapsing) of multiple sclerosis were included.

The length of the CDR3 is 14 residues. Between the trimmed V and J ends, which lost 5 bases and 5 bases, there was a span of 14 bases. Whole-study results and caveats: A few TRBV segments appeared more often in patients than in controls, and TRBV5-6, TRBV5-1 and TRBV20-1 were among these. Normalized Chao1 diversity was significantly reduced in patients versus controls. Under the F measure, samples that were prepared in one batch clustered strongly together.

The TCR beta cDNA libraries contained unique molecular identifiers. T cells numbering roughly 0.85 to 11 million yielded 450,000 to 500,000 cDNA molecules. Via MiXCR, TCRdb re-called the PCR reads, giving one row per CDR3 protein. The data show around 770,000 distinct CDR3 sequences, about half seen once. The chain combines TRBV12-3 or TRBV12-4 with TRBJ2-3, with D possibly being TRBD2 (6 bases). Input material: blood. This receptor was obtained from a girl aged 10 to 17 with multiple sclerosis. The CDR3 here is CASSLRLVGDTQYF. The CDR3 DNA is TGTGCCAGCAGTCTTAGACTAGTGGGAGATACGCAGTATTTT.